This T cell receptor beta chain was identified in a study of post-analysis software for immune sequencing data. The length of the CDR3 is 14 residues. Trimming pared 3 bases from V and 0 bases from J, leaving 8 bases between. Findings and limits, study-wide: Patients showed TRBV5-6, TRBV5-1 and TRBV20-1 among a few TRBV segments more frequent than in controls. Compared with controls, patients showed significantly lower normalized Chao1 diversity.

For this clonotype: What it binds is unknown.

TCR beta cDNA libraries had unique molecular identifiers. TCRdb redid the calling of the PCR reads with MiXCR, one entry per CDR3 protein. This sample has some 450,000 distinct CDR3 sequences; under 55% occur once, and the top ten carry over 10%. The genes are TRBV12-3 or TRBV12-4 and TRBJ1-1; D is possibly TRBD1 (5 bases). The source is a girl under 18 with multiple sclerosis. Sequencing used blood. The CDR3 DNA reads TGTGCCAGCAGTTTTCAGGGCCTGAACACTGAAGCTTTCTTT. Its protein is CASSFQGLNTEAFF.